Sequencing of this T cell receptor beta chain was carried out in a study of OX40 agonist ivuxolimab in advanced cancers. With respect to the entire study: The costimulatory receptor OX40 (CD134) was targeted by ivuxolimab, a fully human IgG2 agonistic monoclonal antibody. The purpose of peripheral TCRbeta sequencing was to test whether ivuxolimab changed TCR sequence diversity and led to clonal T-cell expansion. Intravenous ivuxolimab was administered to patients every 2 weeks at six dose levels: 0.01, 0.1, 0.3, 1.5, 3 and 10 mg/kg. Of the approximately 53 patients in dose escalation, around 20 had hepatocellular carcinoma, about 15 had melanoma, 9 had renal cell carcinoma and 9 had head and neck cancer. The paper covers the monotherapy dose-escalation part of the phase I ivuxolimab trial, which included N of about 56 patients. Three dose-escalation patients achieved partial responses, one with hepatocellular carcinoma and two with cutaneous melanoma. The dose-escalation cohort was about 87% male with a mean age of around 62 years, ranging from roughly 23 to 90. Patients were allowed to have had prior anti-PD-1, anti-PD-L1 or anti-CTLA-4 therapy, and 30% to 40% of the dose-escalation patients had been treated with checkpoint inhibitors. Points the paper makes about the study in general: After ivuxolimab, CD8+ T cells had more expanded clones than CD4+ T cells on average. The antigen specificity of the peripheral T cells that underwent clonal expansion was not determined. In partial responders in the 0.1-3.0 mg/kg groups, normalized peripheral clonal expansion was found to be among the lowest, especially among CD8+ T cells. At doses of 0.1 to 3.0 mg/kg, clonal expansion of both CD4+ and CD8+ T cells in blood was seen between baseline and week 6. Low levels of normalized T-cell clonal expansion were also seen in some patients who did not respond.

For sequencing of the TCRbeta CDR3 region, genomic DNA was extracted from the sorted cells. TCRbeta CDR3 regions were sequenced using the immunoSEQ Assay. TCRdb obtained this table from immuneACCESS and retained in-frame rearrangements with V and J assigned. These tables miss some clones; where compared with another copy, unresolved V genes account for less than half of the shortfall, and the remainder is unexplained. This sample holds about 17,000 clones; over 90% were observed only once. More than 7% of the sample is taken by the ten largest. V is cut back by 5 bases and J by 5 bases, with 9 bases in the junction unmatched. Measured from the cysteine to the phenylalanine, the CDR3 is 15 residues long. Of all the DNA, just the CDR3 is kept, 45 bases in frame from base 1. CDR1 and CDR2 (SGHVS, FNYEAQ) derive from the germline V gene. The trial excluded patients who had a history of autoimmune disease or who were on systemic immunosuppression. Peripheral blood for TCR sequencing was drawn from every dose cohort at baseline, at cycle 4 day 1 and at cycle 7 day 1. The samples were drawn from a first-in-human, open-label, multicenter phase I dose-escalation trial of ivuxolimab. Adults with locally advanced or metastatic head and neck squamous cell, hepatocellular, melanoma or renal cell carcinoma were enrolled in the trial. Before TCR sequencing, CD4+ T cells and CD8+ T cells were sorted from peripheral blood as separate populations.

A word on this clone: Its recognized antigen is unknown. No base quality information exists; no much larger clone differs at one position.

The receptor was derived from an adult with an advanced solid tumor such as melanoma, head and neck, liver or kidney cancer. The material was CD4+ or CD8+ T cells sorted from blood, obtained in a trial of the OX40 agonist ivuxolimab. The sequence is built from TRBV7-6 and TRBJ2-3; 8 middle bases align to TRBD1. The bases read TGTGCCAGCAGCCCACAGGGGGGCGCAGGAGATACGCAGTATTTT. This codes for CASSPQGGAGDTQYF.